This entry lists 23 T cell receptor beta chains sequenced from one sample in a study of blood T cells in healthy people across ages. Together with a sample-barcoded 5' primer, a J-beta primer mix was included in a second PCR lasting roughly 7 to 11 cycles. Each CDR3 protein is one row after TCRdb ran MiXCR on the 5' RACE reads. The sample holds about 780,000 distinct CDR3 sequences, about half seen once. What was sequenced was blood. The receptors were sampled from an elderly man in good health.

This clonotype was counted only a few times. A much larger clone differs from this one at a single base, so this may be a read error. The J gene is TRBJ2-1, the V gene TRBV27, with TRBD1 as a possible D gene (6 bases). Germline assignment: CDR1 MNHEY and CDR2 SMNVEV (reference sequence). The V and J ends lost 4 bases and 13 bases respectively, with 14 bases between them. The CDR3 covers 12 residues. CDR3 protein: CASSSPGETQFF. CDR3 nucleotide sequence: TGTGCCAGCAGTTCCCCAGGGGAGACCCAGTTCTTC.

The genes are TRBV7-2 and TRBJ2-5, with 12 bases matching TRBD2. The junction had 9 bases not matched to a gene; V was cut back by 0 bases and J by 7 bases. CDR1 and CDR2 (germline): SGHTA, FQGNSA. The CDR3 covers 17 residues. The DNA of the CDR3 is TGTGCCAGCAGCTTAGCCATCCTAGCGGGAGGGCCCTTGACCCAGTACTTC. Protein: CASSLAILAGGPLTQYF.

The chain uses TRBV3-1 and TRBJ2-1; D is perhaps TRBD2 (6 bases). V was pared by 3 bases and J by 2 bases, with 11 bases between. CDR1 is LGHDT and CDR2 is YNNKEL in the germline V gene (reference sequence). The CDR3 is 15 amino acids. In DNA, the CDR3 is TGTGCCAGCAGCCAGGGGGGTCCAGCCTACAATGAGCAGTTCTTC. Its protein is CASSQGGPAYNEQFF.

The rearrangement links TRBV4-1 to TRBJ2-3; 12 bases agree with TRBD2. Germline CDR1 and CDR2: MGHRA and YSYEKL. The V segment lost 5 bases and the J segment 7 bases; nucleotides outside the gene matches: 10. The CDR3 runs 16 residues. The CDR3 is CASSSTTSGSFYTQYF. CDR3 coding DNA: TGCGCCAGCAGCTCGACGACTAGCGGGAGTTTCTATACGCAGTATTTT.

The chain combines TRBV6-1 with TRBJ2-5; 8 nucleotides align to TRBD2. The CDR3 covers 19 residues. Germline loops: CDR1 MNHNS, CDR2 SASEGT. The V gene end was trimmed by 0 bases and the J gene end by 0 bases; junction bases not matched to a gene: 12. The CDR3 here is CASSEARFFTSGNQETQYF. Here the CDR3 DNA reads TGTGCCAGCAGTGAAGCGCGATTTTTCACTAGCGGCAACCAAGAGACCCAGTACTTC.

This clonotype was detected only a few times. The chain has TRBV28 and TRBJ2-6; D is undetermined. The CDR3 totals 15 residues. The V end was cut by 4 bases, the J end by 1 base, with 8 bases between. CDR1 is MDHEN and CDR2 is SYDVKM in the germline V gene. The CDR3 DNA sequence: TGTGCCAGCAGTTGGGTCCTTTCTGGGGCCAACGTCCTGACTTTC. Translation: CASSWVLSGANVLTF.

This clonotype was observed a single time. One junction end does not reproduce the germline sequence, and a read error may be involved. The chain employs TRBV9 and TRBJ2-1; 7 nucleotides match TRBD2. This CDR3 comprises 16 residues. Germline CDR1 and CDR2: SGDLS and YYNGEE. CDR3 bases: TGTGCCAGCAGCGTTTCCGTGACTAGCTCCTGCAATGAGCAGTTCTTC. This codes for CASSVSVTSSCNEQFF.

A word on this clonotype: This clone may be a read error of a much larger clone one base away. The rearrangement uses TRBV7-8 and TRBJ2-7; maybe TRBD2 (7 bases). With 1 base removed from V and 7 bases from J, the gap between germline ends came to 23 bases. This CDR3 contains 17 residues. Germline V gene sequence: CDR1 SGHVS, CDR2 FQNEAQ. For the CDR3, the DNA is TGTGCCAGCAGCTTAGAAGGGGGGGCGTGGGCCCGGCCTGAGCAGTACTTC. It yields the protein CASSLEGGAWARPEQYF.

CDR3 sequence (DNA): TGTGCCAGCAAAACTAGCGGGAGTAAGAACGGGGAGCTGTTTTTT. Amino acid sequence: CASKTSGSKNGELFF. The chain is built from TRBV12-3 or TRBV12-4 and TRBJ2-2, with 11 nucleotides matching TRBD2. After removal of 7 bases from V and 7 bases from J, the junction contained 8 bases not matched to a gene. The CDR3 loop spans 15 amino acids.

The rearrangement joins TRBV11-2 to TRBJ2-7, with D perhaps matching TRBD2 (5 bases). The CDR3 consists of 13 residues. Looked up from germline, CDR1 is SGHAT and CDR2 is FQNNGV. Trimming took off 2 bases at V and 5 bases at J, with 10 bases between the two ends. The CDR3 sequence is CASSLRRGNEQYF. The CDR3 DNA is TGTGCCAGCAGCTTACGTCGGGGTAACGAGCAGTACTTC.

CDR3: CASSRSGGRETQYF. CDR3 in DNA: TGTGCCAGCAGCCGTAGCGGGGGGAGAGAGACCCAGTACTTC. The chain combines TRBV7-2 with TRBJ2-5; 10 positions match TRBD2. V was clipped by 5 bases and J by 4 bases; unmatched bases: 4. CDR3 length equals 14 residues. Germline V gene lookup returns CDR1 SGHTA and CDR2 FQGNSA.

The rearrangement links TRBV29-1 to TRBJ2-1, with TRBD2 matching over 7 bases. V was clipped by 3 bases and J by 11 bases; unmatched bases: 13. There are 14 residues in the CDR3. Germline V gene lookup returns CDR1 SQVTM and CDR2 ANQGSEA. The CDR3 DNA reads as TGCAGCGTTGAGATGACTAGCAGAGCGAGTAAGCAGTTCTTC. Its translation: CSVEMTSRASKQFF.

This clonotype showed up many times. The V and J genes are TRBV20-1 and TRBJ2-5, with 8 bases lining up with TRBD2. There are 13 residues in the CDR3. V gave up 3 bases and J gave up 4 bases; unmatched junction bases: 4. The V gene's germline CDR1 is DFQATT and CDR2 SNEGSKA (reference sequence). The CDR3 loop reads CSASSGKGETQYF. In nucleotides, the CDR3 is TGCAGTGCTAGTAGCGGGAAGGGAGAGACCCAGTACTTC.

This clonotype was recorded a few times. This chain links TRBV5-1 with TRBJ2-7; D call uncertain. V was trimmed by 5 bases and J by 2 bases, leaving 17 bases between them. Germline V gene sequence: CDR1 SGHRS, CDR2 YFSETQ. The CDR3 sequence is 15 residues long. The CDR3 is CASRIGTSPTYEQYF. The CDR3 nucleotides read TGCGCCAGCAGAATTGGTACTTCTCCTACCTACGAGCAGTACTTC.

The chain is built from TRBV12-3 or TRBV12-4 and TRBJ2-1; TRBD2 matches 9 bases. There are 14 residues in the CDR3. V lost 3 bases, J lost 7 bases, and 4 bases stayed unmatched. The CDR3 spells CASSLKREANEQFF. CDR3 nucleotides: TGTGCCAGCAGTTTGAAGCGGGAGGCGAATGAGCAGTTCTTC.

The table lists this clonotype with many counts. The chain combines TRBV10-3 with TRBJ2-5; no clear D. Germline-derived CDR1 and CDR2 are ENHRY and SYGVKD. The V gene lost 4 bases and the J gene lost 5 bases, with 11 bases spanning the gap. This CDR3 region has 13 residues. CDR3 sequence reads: CAISGGMAETQYF. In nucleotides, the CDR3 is TGTGCCATCAGTGGCGGTATGGCCGAGACCCAGTACTTC.

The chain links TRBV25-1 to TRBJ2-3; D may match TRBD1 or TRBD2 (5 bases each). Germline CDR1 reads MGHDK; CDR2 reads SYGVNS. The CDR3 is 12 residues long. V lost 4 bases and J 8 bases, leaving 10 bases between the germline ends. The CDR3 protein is CASSAGPGTQYF. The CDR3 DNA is TGTGCCAGCAGTGCGGGGCCGGGTACGCAGTATTTT.

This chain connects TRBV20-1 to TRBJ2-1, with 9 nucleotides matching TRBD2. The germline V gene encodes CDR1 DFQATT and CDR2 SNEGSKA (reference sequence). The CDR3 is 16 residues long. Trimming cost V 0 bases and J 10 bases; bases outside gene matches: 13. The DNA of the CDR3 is TGCAGTGCTAGAGATCATAAGCGGGAGGCCTTGAGAGAGCAGTTCTTC. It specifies CSARDHKREALREQFF.

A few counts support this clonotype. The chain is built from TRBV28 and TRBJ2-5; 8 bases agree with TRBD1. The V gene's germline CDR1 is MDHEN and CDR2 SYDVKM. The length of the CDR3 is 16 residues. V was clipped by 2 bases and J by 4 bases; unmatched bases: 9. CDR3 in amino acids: CASSLVRWTGRETQYF. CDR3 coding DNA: TGTGCCAGCAGTTTAGTAAGGTGGACAGGGAGAGAGACCCAGTACTTC. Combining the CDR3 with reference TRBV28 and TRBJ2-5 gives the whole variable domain DVKVTQSSRYLVKRTGEKVFLECVQDMDHENMFWYRQDPGLGLRLIYFSYDVKMKEKGDIPEGYSVSREKKERFSLILESASTNQTSMYLCASSLVRWTGRETQYFGPGTRLLVL.

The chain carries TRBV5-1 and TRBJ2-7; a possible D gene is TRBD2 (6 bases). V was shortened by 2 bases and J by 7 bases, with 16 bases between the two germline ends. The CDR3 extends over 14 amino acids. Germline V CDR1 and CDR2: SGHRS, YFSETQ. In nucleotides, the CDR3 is TGCGCCAGCAGCTTATCCCTAGCGCCATATGAGCAGTACTTC. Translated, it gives CASSLSLAPYEQYF.

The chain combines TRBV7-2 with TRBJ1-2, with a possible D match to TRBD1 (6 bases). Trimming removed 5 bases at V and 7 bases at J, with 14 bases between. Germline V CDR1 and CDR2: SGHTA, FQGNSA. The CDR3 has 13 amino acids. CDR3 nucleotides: TGTGCCAGCAGCCCCTACAGGGACACTGGCTACACCTTC. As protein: CASSPYRDTGYTF.

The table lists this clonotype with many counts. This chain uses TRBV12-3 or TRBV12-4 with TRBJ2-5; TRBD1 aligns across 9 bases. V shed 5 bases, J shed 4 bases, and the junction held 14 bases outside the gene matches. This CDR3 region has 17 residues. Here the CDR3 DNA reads TGTGCCAGCAGTCCCCCCCTCTCCGGGACAGGGAGAGAGACCCAGTACTTC. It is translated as CASSPPLSGTGRETQYF.

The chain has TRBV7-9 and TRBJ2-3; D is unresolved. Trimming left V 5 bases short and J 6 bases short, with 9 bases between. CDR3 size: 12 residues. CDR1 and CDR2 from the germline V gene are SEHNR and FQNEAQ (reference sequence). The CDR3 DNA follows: TGTGCCAGCAGCCCTATGGGGGATACGCAGTATTTT. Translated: CASSPMGDTQYF.